This TCR beta chain appears in the sequencing data of a study of technical replicates of blood from a handful of donors. From germline, CDR1 is SGHRS and CDR2 YFSETQ. The CDR3 is 14 amino acids. Trimming took 0 bases from V and 9 from J; bases not matched to a gene: 9. Here immunoSEQ multiplex PCR was the method, and the copy in TCRdb shows in-frame clones only, minus some. The repertoire includes roughly 50,000 clones, nearly 95% of them detected once, and about 3% sits in the top ten. Material for sequencing was PBMCs. The TCR comes from a human donor in good health. Some clones in this sample may be carry-over from other donors' samples. This chain links TRBV5-1 with TRBJ2-7, with 7 bases fitting TRBD1. The CDR3 sequence: CASSLEGQKDMQYF. For the CDR3, the DNA is TGCGCCAGCAGCTTGGAGGGACAGAAGGACATGCAGTACTTC.